This TCR beta chain was recovered during a study of blood T cells in healthy people across ages. Combining a sample-barcoded 5' primer with a J-beta primer mix, a second PCR ran for roughly 7 to 11 cycles. TCRdb fed the 5' RACE reads into MiXCR, producing one record per CDR3 protein. The sample carries 910,000 or so distinct CDR3 sequences, just over 50% recorded once. Germline V gives CDR1 LNHNV, CDR2 YYDKDF (reference sequence). The CDR3 loop spans 14 amino acids. This clonotype was seen only once. The junction departs from the called germline gene at one end, perhaps through a read error. What was sequenced was blood. This TCR came from a woman aged 60-70 years in good health. The J gene is TRBJ2-3, the V gene TRBV15; D gene uncertain. This CDR3 reads CATSREIRADTRYF. The CDR3 DNA follows: TGTGCCACCAGCAGAGAGATAAGGGCAGATACGCGGTATTTT.